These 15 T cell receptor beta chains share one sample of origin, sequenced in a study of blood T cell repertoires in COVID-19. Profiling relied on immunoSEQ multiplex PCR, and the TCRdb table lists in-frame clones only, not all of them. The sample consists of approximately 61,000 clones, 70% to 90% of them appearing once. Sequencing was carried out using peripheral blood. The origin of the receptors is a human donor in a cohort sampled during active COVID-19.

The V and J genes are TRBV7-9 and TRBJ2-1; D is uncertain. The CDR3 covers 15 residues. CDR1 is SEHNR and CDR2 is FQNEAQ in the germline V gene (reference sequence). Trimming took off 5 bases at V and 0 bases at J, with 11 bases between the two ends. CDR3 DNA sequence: TGTGCCAGCAGCGATACTACGAGCTCCTACAATGAGCAGTTCTTC. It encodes CASSDTTSSYNEQFF.

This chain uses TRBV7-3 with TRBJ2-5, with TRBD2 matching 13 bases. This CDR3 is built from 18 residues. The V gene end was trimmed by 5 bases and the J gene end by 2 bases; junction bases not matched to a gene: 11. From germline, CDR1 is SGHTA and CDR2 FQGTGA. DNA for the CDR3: TGTGCCAGCAGCCCTATGCCGGGACTAGCGGGGATACAAGAGACCCAGTACTTC. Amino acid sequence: CASSPMPGLAGIQETQYF.

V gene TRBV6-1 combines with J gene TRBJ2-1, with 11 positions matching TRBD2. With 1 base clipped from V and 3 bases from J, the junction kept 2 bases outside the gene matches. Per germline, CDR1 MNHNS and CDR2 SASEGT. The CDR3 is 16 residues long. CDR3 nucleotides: TGTGCCAGCAGTGAAGGACTAGCGGGAATCTACAATGAGCAGTTCTTC. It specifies CASSEGLAGIYNEQFF.

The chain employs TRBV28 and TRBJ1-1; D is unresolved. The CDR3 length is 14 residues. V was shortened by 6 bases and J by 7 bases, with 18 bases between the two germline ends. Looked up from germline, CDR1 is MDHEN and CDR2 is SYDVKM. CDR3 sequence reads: CASREDGVSGEAFF. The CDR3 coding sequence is TGTGCCAGCAGGGAGGACGGCGTGAGTGGTGAAGCTTTCTTT.

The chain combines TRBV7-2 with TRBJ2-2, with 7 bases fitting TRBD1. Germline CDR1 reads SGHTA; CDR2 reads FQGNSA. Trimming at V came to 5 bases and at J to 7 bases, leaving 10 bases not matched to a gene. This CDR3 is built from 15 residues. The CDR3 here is CASSPVQGSNGELFF. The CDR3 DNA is TGTGCCAGCAGCCCAGTACAGGGGTCAAACGGGGAGCTGTTTTTT.

CDR3 residues: CASSGYSGRRSTDTQYF. The CDR3 nucleotides are TGTGCCAGCAGTGGTTATAGCGGGAGGAGGAGCACAGATACGCAGTATTTT. This chain links TRBV27 with TRBJ2-3; TRBD2 matches at 10 bases. The CDR3 spans 17 residues. Germline assignment: CDR1 MNHEY and CDR2 SMNVEV (reference sequence). V shed 5 bases and J 0 bases; nucleotides not matched to a gene: 8.

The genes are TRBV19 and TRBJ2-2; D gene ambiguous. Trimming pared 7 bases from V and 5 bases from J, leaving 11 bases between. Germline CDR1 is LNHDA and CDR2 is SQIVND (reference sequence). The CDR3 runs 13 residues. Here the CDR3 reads CASTFSLTGELFF. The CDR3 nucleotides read TGTGCCAGTACCTTTAGCCTAACCGGGGAGCTGTTTTTT. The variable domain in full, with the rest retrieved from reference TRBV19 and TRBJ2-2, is DGGITQSPKYLFRKEGQNVTLSCEQNLNHDAMYWYRQDPGQGLRLIYYSQIVNDFQKGDIAEGYSVSREKKESFPLTVTSAQKNPTAFYLCASTFSLTGELFFGEGSRLTVL.

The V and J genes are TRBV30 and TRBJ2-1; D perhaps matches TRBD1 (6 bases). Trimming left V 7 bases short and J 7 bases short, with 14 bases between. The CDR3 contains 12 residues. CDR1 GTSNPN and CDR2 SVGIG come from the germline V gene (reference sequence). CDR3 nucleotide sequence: TGTGCCTCTAGTAGGGGGATAAATGAGCAGTTCTTC. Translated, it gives CASSRGINEQFF.

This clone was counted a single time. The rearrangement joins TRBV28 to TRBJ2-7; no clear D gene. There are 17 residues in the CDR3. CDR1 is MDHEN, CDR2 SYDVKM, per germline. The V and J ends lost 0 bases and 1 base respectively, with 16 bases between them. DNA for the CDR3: TGTGCCAGCAGTTTATGGTTACAGCTTTCCCGTTCCTACGAGCAGTACTTC. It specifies CASSLWLQLSRSYEQYF.

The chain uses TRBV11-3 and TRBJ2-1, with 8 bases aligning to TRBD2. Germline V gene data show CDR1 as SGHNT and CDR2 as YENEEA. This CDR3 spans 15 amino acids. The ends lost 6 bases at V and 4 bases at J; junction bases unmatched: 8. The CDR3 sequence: CASRRRSGGYNEQFF. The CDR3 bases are TGTGCCAGCAGACGACGGAGCGGGGGATACAATGAGCAGTTCTTC.

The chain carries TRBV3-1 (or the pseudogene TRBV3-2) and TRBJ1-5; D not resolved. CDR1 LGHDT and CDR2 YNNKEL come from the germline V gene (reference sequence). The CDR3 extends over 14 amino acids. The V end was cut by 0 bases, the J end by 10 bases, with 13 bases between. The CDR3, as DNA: TGTGCCAGCAGCCAAGATATGAGGCACCCACCCCAGCATTTT. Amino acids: CASSQDMRHPPQHF.

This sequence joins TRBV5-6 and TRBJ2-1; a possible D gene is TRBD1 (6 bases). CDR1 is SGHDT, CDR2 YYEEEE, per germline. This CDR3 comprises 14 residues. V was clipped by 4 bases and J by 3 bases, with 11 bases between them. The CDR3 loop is CASSGDKDYNEQFF. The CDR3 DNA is TGTGCCAGCAGCGGGGACAAAGACTACAATGAGCAGTTCTTC.

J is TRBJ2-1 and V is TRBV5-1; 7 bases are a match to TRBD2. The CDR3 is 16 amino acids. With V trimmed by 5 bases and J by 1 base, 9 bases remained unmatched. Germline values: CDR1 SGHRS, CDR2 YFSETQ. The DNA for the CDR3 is TGCGCCAGCAGGTCCTTTGGCGGGGGTTCCTACAATGAGCAGTTCTTC. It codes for CASRSFGGGSYNEQFF. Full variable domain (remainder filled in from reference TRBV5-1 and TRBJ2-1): KAGVTQTPRYLIKTRGQQVTLSCSPISGHRSVSWYQQTPGQGLQFLFEYFSETQRNKGNFPGRFSGRQFSNSRSEMNVSTLELGDSALYLCASRSFGGGSYNEQFFGPGTRLTVL.

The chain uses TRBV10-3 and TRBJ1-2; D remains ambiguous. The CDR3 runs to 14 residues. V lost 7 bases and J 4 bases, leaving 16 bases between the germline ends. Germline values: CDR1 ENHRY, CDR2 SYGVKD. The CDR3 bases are TGTGCCATCACTCCCGACCCGGGAGCCTATGGCTACACCTTC. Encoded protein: CAITPDPGAYGYTF.

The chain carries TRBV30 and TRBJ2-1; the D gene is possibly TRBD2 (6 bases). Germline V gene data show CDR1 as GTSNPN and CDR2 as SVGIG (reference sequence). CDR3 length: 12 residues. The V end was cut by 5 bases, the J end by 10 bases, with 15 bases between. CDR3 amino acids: CAWGSGGGEQFF. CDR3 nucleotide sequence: TGTGCCTGGGGCTCCGGGGGAGGCGAGCAGTTCTTC.